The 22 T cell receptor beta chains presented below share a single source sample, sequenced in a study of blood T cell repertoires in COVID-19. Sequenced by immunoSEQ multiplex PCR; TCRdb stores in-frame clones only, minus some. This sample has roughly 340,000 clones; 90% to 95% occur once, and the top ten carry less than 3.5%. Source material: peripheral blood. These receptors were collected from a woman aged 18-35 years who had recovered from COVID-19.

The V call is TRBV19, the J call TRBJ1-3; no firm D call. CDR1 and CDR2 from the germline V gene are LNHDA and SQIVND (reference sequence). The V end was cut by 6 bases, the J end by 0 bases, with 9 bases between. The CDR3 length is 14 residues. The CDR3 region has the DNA TGTGCCAGTAGCGTGGCCAGCTCTGGAAACACCATATATTTT. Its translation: CASSVASSGNTIYF.

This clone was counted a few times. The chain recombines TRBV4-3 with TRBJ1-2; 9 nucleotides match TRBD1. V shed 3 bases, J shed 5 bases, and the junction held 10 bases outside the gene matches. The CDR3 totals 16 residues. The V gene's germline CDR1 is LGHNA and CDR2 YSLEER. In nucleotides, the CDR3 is TGCGCCAGCAGCCATATAACGGGACAGGGTGAATATGGCTACACCTTC. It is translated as CASSHITGQGEYGYTF.

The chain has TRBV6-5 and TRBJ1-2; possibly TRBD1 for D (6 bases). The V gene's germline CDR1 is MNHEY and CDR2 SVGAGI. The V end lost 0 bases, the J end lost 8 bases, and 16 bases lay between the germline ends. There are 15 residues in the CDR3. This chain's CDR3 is CASSYSRYRDNGYTF. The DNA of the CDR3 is TGTGCCAGCAGTTACTCGAGGTACAGGGACAACGGCTACACCTTC.

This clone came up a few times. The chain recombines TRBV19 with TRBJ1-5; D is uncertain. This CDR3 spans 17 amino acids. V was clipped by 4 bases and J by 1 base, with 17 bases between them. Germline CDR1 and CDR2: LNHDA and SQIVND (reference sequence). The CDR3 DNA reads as TGTGCCAGTAGTAGGCAGTTTAATACGGGGAGCAATCAGCCCCAGCATTTT. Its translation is CASSRQFNTGSNQPQHF.

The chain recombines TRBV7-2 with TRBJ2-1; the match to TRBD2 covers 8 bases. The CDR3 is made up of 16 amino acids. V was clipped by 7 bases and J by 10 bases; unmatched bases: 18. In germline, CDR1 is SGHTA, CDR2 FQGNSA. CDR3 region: CASNRNLWDTGGEQFF. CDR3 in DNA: TGTGCCAGCAACCGAAATCTTTGGGACACGGGGGGGGAGCAGTTCTTC.

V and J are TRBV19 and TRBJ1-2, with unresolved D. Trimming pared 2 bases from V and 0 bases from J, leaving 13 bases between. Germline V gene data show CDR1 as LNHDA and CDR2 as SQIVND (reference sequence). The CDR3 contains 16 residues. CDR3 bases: TGTGCCAGTAGTATATGGAGCGCCGAACCTAACTATGGCTACACCTTC. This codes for CASSIWSAEPNYGYTF.

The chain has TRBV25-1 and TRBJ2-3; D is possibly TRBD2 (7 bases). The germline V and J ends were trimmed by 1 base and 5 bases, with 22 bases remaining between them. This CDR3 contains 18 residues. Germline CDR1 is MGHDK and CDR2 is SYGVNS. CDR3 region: CASSESRGGRFVRDTQYF. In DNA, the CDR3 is TGTGCCAGCAGTGAATCAAGGGGGGGACGATTCGTGAGAGATACGCAGTATTTT. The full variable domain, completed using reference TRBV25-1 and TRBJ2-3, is EADIYQTPRYLVIGTGKKITLECSQTMGHDKMYWYQQDPGMELHLIHYSYGVNSTEKGDLSSESTVSRIRTEHFPLTLESARPSHTSQYLCASSESRGGRFVRDTQYFGPGTRLTVL.

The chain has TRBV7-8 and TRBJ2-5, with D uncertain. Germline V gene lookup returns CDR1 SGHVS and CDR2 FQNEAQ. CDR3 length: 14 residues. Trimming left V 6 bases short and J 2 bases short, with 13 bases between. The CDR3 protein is CASRLNLKQETQYF. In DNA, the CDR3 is TGTGCCAGCAGATTAAATCTAAAACAAGAGACCCAGTACTTC.

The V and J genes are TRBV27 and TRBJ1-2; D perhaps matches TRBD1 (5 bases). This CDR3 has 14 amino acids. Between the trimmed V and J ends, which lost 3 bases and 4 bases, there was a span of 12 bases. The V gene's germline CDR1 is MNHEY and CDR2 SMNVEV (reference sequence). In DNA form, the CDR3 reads TGTGCCAGCAGTTTGGTCCAGGGAAGCTATGGCTACACCTTC. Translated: CASSLVQGSYGYTF.

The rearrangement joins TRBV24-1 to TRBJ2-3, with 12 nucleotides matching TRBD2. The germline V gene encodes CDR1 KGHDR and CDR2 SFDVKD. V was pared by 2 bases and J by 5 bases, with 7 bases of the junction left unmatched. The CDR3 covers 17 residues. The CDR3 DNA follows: TGTGCCACCAGTGATTCAATACTAGCGGGAGGAGGAGATACGCAGTATTTT. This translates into CATSDSILAGGGDTQYF.

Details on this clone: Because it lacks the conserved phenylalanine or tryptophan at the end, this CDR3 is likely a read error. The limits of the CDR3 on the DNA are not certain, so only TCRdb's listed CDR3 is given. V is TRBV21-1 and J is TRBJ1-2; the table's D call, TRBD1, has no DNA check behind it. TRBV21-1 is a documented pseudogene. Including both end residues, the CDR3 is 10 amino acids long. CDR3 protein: CASSKIEGQG.

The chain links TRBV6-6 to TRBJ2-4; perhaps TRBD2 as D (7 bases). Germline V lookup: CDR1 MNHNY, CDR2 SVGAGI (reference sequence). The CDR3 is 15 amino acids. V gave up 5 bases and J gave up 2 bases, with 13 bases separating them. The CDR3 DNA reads TGTGCCAGCAGTCCAAAGGGGGGGCCCAAAAACATTCAGTACTTC. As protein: CASSPKGGPKNIQYF.

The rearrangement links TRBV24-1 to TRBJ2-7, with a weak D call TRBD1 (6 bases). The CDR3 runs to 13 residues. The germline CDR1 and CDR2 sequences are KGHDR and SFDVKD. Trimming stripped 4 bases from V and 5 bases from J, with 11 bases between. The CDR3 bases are TGTGCCACCAGTGACAAACAGGGTAACGAGCAGTACGTC. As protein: CATSDKQGNEQYV.

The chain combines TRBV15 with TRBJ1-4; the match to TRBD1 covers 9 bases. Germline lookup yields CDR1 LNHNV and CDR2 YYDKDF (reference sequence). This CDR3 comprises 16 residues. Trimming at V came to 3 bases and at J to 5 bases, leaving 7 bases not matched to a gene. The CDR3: CATSSKSGTGNEKLFF. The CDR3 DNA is TGTGCCACCAGCAGTAAATCCGGGACAGGGAATGAAAAACTGTTTTTT.

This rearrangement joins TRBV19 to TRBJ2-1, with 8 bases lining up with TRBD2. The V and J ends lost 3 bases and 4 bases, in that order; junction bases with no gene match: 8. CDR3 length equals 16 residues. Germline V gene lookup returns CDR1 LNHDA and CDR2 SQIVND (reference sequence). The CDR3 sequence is CASSMTASGLYNEQFF. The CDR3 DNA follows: TGTGCCAGTAGTATGACCGCTAGCGGGTTGTACAATGAGCAGTTCTTC.

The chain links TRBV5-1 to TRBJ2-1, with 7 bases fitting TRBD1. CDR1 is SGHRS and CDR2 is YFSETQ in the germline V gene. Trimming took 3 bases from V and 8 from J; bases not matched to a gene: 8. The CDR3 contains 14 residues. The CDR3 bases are TGCGCCAGCAGCTGGACAGGACCTCACGATGAGCAGTTCTTC. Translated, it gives CASSWTGPHDEQFF.

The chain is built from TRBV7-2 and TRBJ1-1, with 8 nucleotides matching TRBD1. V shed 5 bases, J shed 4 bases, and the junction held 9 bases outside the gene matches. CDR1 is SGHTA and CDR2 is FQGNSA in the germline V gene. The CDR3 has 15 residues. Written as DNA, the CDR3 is TGTGCCAGCAGCCAGGGGGCCCCTGGGGGCACTGAAGCTTTCTTT. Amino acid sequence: CASSQGAPGGTEAFF.

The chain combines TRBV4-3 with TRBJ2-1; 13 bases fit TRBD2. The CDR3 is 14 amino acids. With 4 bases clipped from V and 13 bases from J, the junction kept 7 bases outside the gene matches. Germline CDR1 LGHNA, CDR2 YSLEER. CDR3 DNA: TGCGCCAGCAGCCTCACCGGGACTAGCGGGATCCAGTTCTTC. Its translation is CASSLTGTSGIQFF.

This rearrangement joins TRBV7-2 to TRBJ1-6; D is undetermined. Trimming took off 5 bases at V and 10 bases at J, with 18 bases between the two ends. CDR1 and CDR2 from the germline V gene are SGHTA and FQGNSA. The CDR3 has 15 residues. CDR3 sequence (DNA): TGTGCCAGCAGCGAGACCGGGAGTTTACGGTCACCCCTCCACTTT. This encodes CASSETGSLRSPLHF.

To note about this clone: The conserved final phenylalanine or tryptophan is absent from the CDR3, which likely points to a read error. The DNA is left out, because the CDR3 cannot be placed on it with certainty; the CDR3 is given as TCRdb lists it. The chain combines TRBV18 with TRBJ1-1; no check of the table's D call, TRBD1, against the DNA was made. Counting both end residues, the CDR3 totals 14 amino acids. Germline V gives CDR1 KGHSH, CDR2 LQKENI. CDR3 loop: CASSPGQGARGYQV.

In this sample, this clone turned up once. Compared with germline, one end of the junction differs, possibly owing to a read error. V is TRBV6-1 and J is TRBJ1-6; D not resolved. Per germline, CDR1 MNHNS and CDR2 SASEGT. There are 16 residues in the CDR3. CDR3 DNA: TGTGCCAGCAGTGAAGCGTGGAGCTCCTATAACTCACCCCTCCACTTT. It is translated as CASSEAWSSYNSPLHF.

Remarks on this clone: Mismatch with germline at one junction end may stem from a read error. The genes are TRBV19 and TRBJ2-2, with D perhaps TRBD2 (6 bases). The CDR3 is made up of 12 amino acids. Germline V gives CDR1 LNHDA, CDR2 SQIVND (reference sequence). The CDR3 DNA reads TGTGCCAGCAGTAGCGGCACCGGGGAGCTGTTTTTT. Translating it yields CASSSGTGELFF.